The next 8 T cell receptor beta chains were all read from a single sample in a study of T cell repertoires in cytomegalovirus infection. TCRdb re-called the reads with MiXCR, one entry per CDR3 protein. The top ten hold about 31% of the sample, which has 150,000 to 200,000 distinct CDR3 sequences, under 30% seen once. Sequencing used PBMCs. These receptors originate from a human donor in good health (CMV status not recorded). Some clones in this sample may be carry-over from other donors' samples.

The chain uses TRBV27 and TRBJ1-2; D not resolved. CDR3 length: 14 residues. In germline, CDR1 is MNHEY, CDR2 SMNVEV (reference sequence). Between the trimmed V and J ends, which lost 0 bases and 0 bases, there was a span of 5 bases. The CDR3 coding sequence is TGTGCCAGCAGTTTATCGAACGCTAACTATGGCTACACCTTC. This gives the protein CASSLSNANYGYTF.

This clonotype has more than one count but fewer than ten. The V call is TRBV6-2 or TRBV6-3, the J call TRBJ2-7; tentative D call: TRBD1 (5 bases). CDR3 size: 11 residues. Germline V CDR1 and CDR2: MNHEY, SVGEGT. V was clipped by 7 bases and J by 7 bases, with 11 bases between them. The CDR3 coding sequence is TGTGCCAGCACCCAAGGACATGAGCAGTACTTC. Protein: CASTQGHEQYF.

The CDR3 is CASSLLGPNTEAFF. The CDR3 bases are TGTGCCAGCAGCTTATTAGGGCCGAACACTGAAGCTTTCTTT. The rearrangement uses TRBV7-8 and TRBJ1-1; D is uncertain. Germline CDR1 and CDR2: SGHVS and FQNEAQ. The CDR3 sequence is 14 residues long. The V end lost 2 bases, the J end lost 1 base, and 8 bases lay between the germline ends. The whole variable domain, filled in from reference TRBV7-8 and TRBJ1-1, reads GAGVSQSPRYKVAKRGQDVALRCDPISGHVSLFWYQQALGQGPEFLTYFQNEAQLDKSGLPSDRFFAERPEGSVSTLKIQRTQQEDSAVYLCASSLLGPNTEAFFGQGTRLTVV.

The sample holds one count of this clonotype. A single base separates this from a much larger clone, so it may be a read error. This chain uses TRBV7-3 with TRBJ2-6; D is unresolved. The germline CDR1 and CDR2 sequences are SGHTA and FQGTGA. The CDR3 runs 15 residues. The CDR3, as DNA: TGTGCCATCAGCTTGGAAAGCTCTGGGGCCAACGTCCTGACTTTC. Its translation is CAISLESSGANVLTF. The full variable domain, its missing parts supplied by reference TRBV7-3 and TRBJ2-6, is GAGVSQTPSNKVTEKGKYVELRCDPISGHTALYWYRQSLGQGPEFLIYFQGTGAADDSGLPNDRFFAVRPEGSVSTLKIQRTERGDSAVYLCAISLESSGANVLTFGAGSRLTVL.

This clonotype was picked up a small number of times. The rearrangement links TRBV12-3 or TRBV12-4 to TRBJ2-7; D is possibly TRBD2 (6 bases). Trimming removed 3 bases from V and 0 bases from J, with 12 bases in between. The CDR3 runs to 15 residues. CDR3 DNA: TGTGCCAGCAGTTTCCACAGGCGGGACTCCTACGAGCAGTACTTC. It codes for CASSFHRRDSYEQYF.

This clonotype was detected a few times. The chain combines TRBV20-1 with TRBJ2-5; D might be TRBD2 (6 bases). With 1 base removed from V and 1 base from J, the gap between germline ends came to 10 bases. This CDR3 region has 14 residues. The V gene's germline CDR1 is DFQATT and CDR2 SNEGSKA (reference sequence). The CDR3 is CSARGGTLQETQYF. The CDR3 nucleotides are TGCAGTGCTAGAGGGGGGACTCTCCAAGAGACCCAGTACTTC.

Only a few counts were recorded for this clonotype. This rearrangement joins TRBV20-1 to TRBJ2-5, with 10 bases aligning to TRBD2. The V and J ends lost 4 bases and 5 bases, in that order; junction bases with no gene match: 13. Per the germline V gene, CDR1 is DFQATT and CDR2 is SNEGSKA (reference sequence). This CDR3 has 16 residues. The CDR3 spells CSAMGASGGAGETQYF. CDR3 sequence (DNA): TGCAGTGCTATGGGGGCCAGCGGGGGGGCTGGGGAGACCCAGTACTTC.

The rearrangement joins TRBV20-1 to TRBJ1-5; TRBD1 might be the D (6 bases). Trimming took 5 bases from V and 0 from J, leaving 11 bases between them. CDR1 is DFQATT, CDR2 SNEGSKA, per germline (reference sequence). The CDR3 runs to 14 residues. This chain's CDR3 is CSASTGSSNQPQHF. The CDR3 nucleotides are TGCAGTGCTTCTACAGGGTCTAGCAATCAGCCCCAGCATTTT.